This is a list of T cell receptor beta chains from one sample in a study of breast tumors, draining lymph nodes, adjacent tissues. Via MiXCR, TCRdb re-called the multiplex PCR reads, giving one row per CDR3 protein. This table has about 300,000 distinct CDR3 sequences, about 33% appearing once. Sample: axillary lymph node tissue. Receptors were obtained from a female donor with breast cancer. Some clones in this sample may be carry-over from other donors' samples. The CDR3 runs from the conserved cysteine through the conserved F or W. A D gene is named only where the DNA matches it firmly. Clone size appears in some rows only: once, few, many, or a class for an expanded clone.

>many|TRBV7-6|15|-|TRBJ1-4
CASSSAPGRSEKLFF
TGTGCCAGCAGTTCAGCGCCGGGCCGTAGCGAAAAACTGTTTTTT
>many|TRBV29-1|13|-|TRBJ2-5
CSVEVKGKETQYF
TGCAGCGTTGAAGTTAAGGGTAAAGAGACCCAGTACTTC
>-|TRBV15|13|-|TRBJ1-3
CATSRLAGNTIYF
TGTGCCACCAGCAGACTAGCGGGAAACACCATATATTTT
>many|TRBV12-3/TRBV12-4|15|TRBD2|TRBJ2-1
CASSGKTSGRGWQFF
TGTGCCAGCAGTGGGAAGACTAGCGGGAGAGGGTGGCAGTTCTTC
>many|TRBV19|15|TRBD1|TRBJ2-7
CASSILYRQGYEQYF
TGTGCCAGTAGTATCCTCTACCGACAGGGCTACGAGCAGTACTTC
>many|TRBV6-1|12|-|TRBJ2-5
CASSEARETQYF
TGTGCCAGCAGTGAAGCCCGAGAGACCCAGTACTTC
>many|TRBV12-3/TRBV12-4|12|TRBD2|TRBJ2-1
CASSFVSGSGFF
TGTGCCAGCAGTTTTGTAAGCGGGAGTGGTTTCTTC
>many|TRBV6-1|15|TRBD2|TRBJ2-3
CASSEQLANTDTQYF
TGTGCCAGCAGTGAACAACTAGCGAACACAGATACGCAGTATTTT
>few|TRBV5-1|14|-|TRBJ1-1
CASSLAAGNTEAFF
TGCGCCAGCAGCTTGGCTGCGGGGAACACTGAAGCTTTCTTT
>many|TRBV11-2|18|-|TRBJ1-3
CASSLFSAGPHSGNTIYF
TGTGCCAGCAGCTTGTTCTCGGCAGGGCCGCACTCTGGAAACACCATATATTTT
>many|TRBV7-2|17|TRBD2|TRBJ2-3
CASSTFPRGTAVDTQYF
TGTGCCAGCAGCACCTTTCCGCGGGGGACTGCCGTAGATACGCAGTATTTT
>-|TRBV29-1|13|-|TRBJ1-2
CQQGIDRRYGYTF
TGCCAGCAGGGAATCGACCGCAGGTATGGCTACACCTTC
>many|TRBV10-1|13|-|TRBJ2-7
CASSERRGLKQYF
TGCGCCAGCAGTGAACGACGGGGTTTGAAGCAGTACTTC
>many|TRBV7-8|15|TRBD2|TRBJ2-3
CASSWGGTGVDTQYF
TGTGCCAGCAGCTGGGGGGGGACCGGGGTGGATACGCAGTATTTT
>-|TRBV9|16|TRBD2|TRBJ2-5
CASSVEAGLEEETQYF
TGTGCCAGCAGCGTAGAAGCGGGACTAGAGGAAGAGACCCAGTACTTC
>-|TRBV9|15|TRBD2|TRBJ2-7
CASSPIERGDREQYF
TGTGCCAGCTCACCAATTGAGCGGGGGGATCGCGAGCAGTACTTC